The T cell receptor (beta chain) described here comes from a study of PD-L1 blockade in urothelial cancer. About the research overall: Among blood samples, the median T cell count was around 150,000. Findings of the study overall: Clonality of blood TCR below the median before treatment predicted better survival.

The sample's time point: pretreatment peripheral blood. The CDR3 extends over 15 amino acids. CDR1 and CDR2 from the germline V gene are MNHNS and SASEGT. The V gene lost 4 bases and the J gene lost 5 bases, with 14 bases spanning the gap. This clone has a handful of counts. The antigen remains unidentified. Only in-frame clones appear in the TCRdb table, and some are missing; sequencing was by immunoSEQ multiplex PCR. The repertoire has 49,000 or so clones, more than 65% of them found once; the top ten carry over 9.5%. The clonotype was recovered from a man between 65 and 79 years old with urothelial cancer. The material was PBMCs, obtained around atezolizumab (anti-PD-L1) treatment. V is TRBV6-1 and J is TRBJ1-4; D is undetermined. For the CDR3, the DNA is TGTGCCAGCAGTGCCGAGCCAAGCCTCAATGAAAAACTGTTTTTT. Translation: CASSAEPSLNEKLFF.